Sequencing of this T cell receptor beta chain was carried out in a study of cytomegalovirus exposure and HLA in healthy donors. PCR employed 60 Vbeta and 13 Jbeta primers. Produced via immunoSEQ multiplex PCR; TCRdb's table is partial and in-frame only. Its table records some 75,000 clones. Germline V gives CDR1 LNHDA, CDR2 SQIVND (reference sequence). J gave up 13 bases and V 6 bases, and 6 bases lay outside the gene matches. There are 11 residues in the CDR3. With regard to this clone: Its antigen is unidentified.

Findings and caveats of the study: Later genetic work tied a missense DCLRE1C variant to beta-chain V and J trimming. Further analysis, carried out later, found HLA-associated TCR beta chains more clonally expanded than equally common other chains.

This rearrangement joins TRBV19 to TRBJ2-1; 7 bases line up with TRBD1. The clonotype comes from a female donor in good health and CMV-seropositive. The specimen sequenced was PBMCs. The CDR3 reads CASSSPGGQFF. The CDR3, as DNA: TGTGCCAGTAGCAGTCCAGGGGGTCAGTTCTTC. The variable domain in full, completed from reference TRBV19 and TRBJ2-1, reads DGGITQSPKYLFRKEGQNVTLSCEQNLNHDAMYWYRQDPGQGLRLIYYSQIVNDFQKGDIAEGYSVSREKKESFPLTVTSAQKNPTAFYLCASSSPGGQFFGPGTRLTVL.